This T cell receptor beta chain was found in a study of T cells of healthy individuals. V was cut by 3 bases and J by 8 bases, with 13 bases left in between. Germline V gene lookup returns CDR1 LNHDA and CDR2 SQIVND (reference sequence). CDR3 length: 13 residues. This clonotype has a handful of counts. MiXCR, run by TCRdb on the 5' RACE reads, gives a single entry per CDR3 protein. Altogether fewer than 90,000 distinct CDR3 sequences are present, more than 4.5% being singletons, with the ten largest covering 7.5%. This clonotype originated in a female donor in good health. The V gene is TRBV19, the J gene TRBJ1-2; a possible D gene is TRBD1 (6 bases). CDR3 nucleotides: TGTGCCAGTAGTATTATACAGGGTGTCGGCTACACCTTC. This encodes CASSIIQGVGYTF.